These T cell receptor beta chains were read from a single sample in a study of regulatory T cells in long-lasting Graves disease. MiXCR, applied by TCRdb to the multiplex PCR reads, yields one record per CDR3 protein. The sample lists just over 600,000 distinct CDR3 sequences; under 20% were seen once. This sample also belongs to another study, concerning T cells in Graves' hyperthyroidism and ophthalmopathy.

The input for sequencing was peripheral blood mononuclear cells (PBMCs), taken at new diagnosis, from a patient treated with antithyroid drugs. The receptors come from a woman in her twenties or thirties with Graves disease. Each CDR3 is given with its conserved first and last residue. D genes are given only for firm matches. Clone size is given for some rows only: seen once, a few or many times, or a class if the clone is expanded.

V	size	D	J	DNA	CDR3
TRBV6-1	few	TRBD2	TRBJ2-2	TGTGTCAGCAGTCCGTCGGGACTTGCGGGGGACACCGGGGAGCTGTTTTTT	CVSSPSGLAGDTGELFF
TRBV6-9	many	TRBD2	TRBJ2-7	TGTGCCAGCAGTTCGACCCGACTAGCGGTCAACGAGCAGTACTTC	CASSSTRLAVNEQYF
TRBV28	.	.	TRBJ1-6	TGTGTCAGCAGTTCCCACTCGAACGCCGGCTCACCCCTCCACTTT	CVSSSHSNAGSPLHF
TRBV28	many	.	TRBJ2-2	TGTGCCAGCAGAGGGGGGAGTGTTACCGGGGAGCTGTTTTTT	CASRGGSVTGELFF
TRBV2	many	.	TRBJ2-7	TGTGCCAGCAGCGTCCAGAGGGGTACCTACGAGCAGTACTTC	CASSVQRGTYEQYF
TRBV30	many	.	TRBJ2-1	TGTGCCTGGGGGCGGAGCAACAATGAGCAGTTCTTC	CAWGRSNNEQFF
TRBV6-2/TRBV6-3	.	.	TRBJ2-5	TGTGCCAGCAGTTCCGCCCAGTTCTACCCCTTAGAGACCCAGTACTTC	CASSSAQFYPLETQYF
TRBV18	.	.	TRBJ1-5	TGTGCCAGCTCATTCGAAGGGGGGCGAATTCGAGAGCCCCAGCATTTT	CASSFEGGRIREPQHF
TRBV20-1	many	TRBD2	TRBJ2-7	TGCAGTGCTATGACTAGCGGAACCTACGAGCAGTACTTC	CSAMTSGTYEQYF
TRBV29-1	.	.	TRBJ2-7	TGCAGCGTCACCCCGAGTGCGAACTACGAGCAGTACTTC	CSVTPSANYEQYF
TRBV14	.	TRBD1	TRBJ2-5	TGTGCCAGCAGCCATGACACGGGGACAGGGGCGGCAGGGACCCAGTACTTC	CASSHDTGTGAAGTQYF
TRBV29-1	.	.	TRBJ1-3	TGCAGCGTTCTGATTCCAGGGGTCATAGGAAACACCATATATTTT	CSVLIPGVIGNTIYF
TRBV15	few	TRBD1	TRBJ2-2	TGTGCCACCAGCAGAGATGGGCAGGGGGCGGCCGGGGAGCTGTTTTTT	CATSRDGQGAAGELFF
TRBV3-1	few	.	TRBJ2-7	TGTGCCAGCAGCCCCGGGCCCGTTCAGGACGAGCAGTACTTC	CASSPGPVQDEQYF
TRBV6-2/TRBV6-3	many	TRBD2	TRBJ2-1	TGTGCCAGCAGTTACTCGGGAGCGGGAGGGCGGAATGAGCAGTTCTTC	CASSYSGAGGRNEQFF
TRBV7-2	.	TRBD2	TRBJ2-1	TGTGCCAGCAGCTTATTCGAGCTAGCGGTTTTCATGTTCTTC	CASSLFELAVFMFF
TRBV15	many	TRBD2	TRBJ2-5	TGTGCCACCAGCAGAGATAGGTCTAGCGGGCTCCTCCAAGAGACCCAGTACTTC	CATSRDRSSGLLQETQYF
TRBV18	.	.	TRBJ1-5	TGTGCCAGCTCACTATCCGCCTTGGGCAATCAGCCCCAGCATTTT	CASSLSALGNQPQHF
TRBV3-1	few	.	TRBJ2-5	TGTGCCAGCAGCCAAGCCCGGAACGACCAAGAGACCCAGTACTTC	CASSQARNDQETQYF
TRBV7-9	many	.	TRBJ1-1	TGTGCCAGCAGCTTAGGTGGAGGTAGCGCTGAAGCTTTCTTT	CASSLGGGSAEAFF
TRBV7-9	.	.	TRBJ1-1	TGTGCCAGCCGCCGAGGGCCAGGTGAAGCTTTCTTT	CASRRGPGEAFF
TRBV13	.	.	TRBJ2-3	TGTGCCAGCAGCGGGATAACCAATACGCAGTATTTT	CASSGITNTQYF
TRBV12-3/TRBV12-4	.	.	TRBJ1-3	TGTGCCAGCACCCCCACGGGGGCGGGTGGAAACACCATATATTTT	CASTPTGAGGNTIYF
TRBV6-6	few	.	TRBJ2-4	TGTGCCAGCAGTTACTCGAGCGGATTGGGCATTCAGTACTTC	CASSYSSGLGIQYF
TRBV20-1	.	.	TRBJ1-6	TGCAGTGCTAGAGTTTATTGGGACCGGGCCCGCGGCTATAATTCACCCCTCCACTTT	CSARVYWDRARGYNSPLHF
TRBV5-5	few	.	TRBJ1-4	TGTGCCAGCAGCTTGTTGGGGTGGAATGAAAAACTGTTTTTT	CASSLLGWNEKLFF
TRBV20-1	many	.	TRBJ2-3	TGCAGTGCAACCGGGTTGCGCGCAGATACGCAGTATTTT	CSATGLRADTQYF
TRBV2	.	.	TRBJ1-1	TGTGCCAGCAGCGACTACGGGGCGGCTTTCTTT	CASSDYGAAFF
TRBV5-1	few	.	TRBJ2-7	TGCGCCAGCAAAGCCGGGACGGATTTTTCCTACGAGCAGTACTTC	CASKAGTDFSYEQYF
TRBV7-9	many	.	TRBJ2-3	TGTGCCAGCAGCTTACTGGGGCCTTTAGGCACAGATACGCAGTATTTT	CASSLLGPLGTDTQYF
TRBV28	many	TRBD1	TRBJ2-7	TGTGCCAGCAGCCCTAGTCTGTGGCAGGGGGCCTACGAGCAGTACTTC	CASSPSLWQGAYEQYF
TRBV12-3/TRBV12-4	.	TRBD2	TRBJ2-6	TGTGCCAGCAGTCCTGGACTAGCGGCATCTGGGGCCAACGTCCTGACTTTC	CASSPGLAASGANVLTF
TRBV7-9	.	TRBD2	TRBJ2-5	TGTGCCAGCAGCTCTAGCGGAGTCCAAGAGACCCAGTACTTC	CASSSSGVQETQYF
TRBV7-9	few	TRBD1	TRBJ2-3	TGTGCCAGCAGCCGTGCACAGGGGGCACTGGGGACAGATACGCAGTATTTT	CASSRAQGALGTDTQYF
TRBV14	few	.	TRBJ2-7	TGTGCCAGCAGCCAAGATTATTACGAGCAGTGCTTC	CASSQDYYEQCF